The source of this T cell receptor (beta chain) is a study of T cells expressing NK-cell markers. On the study more broadly: Eight donors were sequenced, of whom seven were HCMV-seropositive, while the remaining one was HCMV-seronegative.

TCRdb reprocessed the 5' RACE reads, keeping one entry per CDR3 protein, no DNA. The sample holds some 340,000 distinct CDR3 sequences. Details on this clonotype: Its antigen is undetermined.

CDR3 length: 13 amino acids. Study-level results: Whether expanded NKG2C+ T cell clones were HCMV-specific remained unclear. About 1.0-7.0% of CD8+ T cells in several donors belonged to dominant NKG2C+ clonotypes.

Sequenced material: blood T cells: a sorted CD56 or NKG2C T cell subset, CD4+ or CD8+ T cells, or bulk PBMC T cells (not recorded which). V gene TRBV12-3 or TRBV12-4 combines with J gene TRBJ2-5; the D call from TCRdb, TRBD2, cannot be confirmed without DNA. The sequence was obtained from a man between 18 and 69 years old in good health. The CDR3: CASSNQGLETQYF.